These 16 T cell receptor beta chains came from one sample sequenced in a study of blood T cell repertoires in COVID-19. TCRdb keeps only in-frame clones here, not all; method: immunoSEQ multiplex PCR. Among 130,000 to 150,000 clones listed, 87% were seen once. Sequencing was done on a sample of PBMCs or T cells enriched from blood (not recorded which). The receptors here all came from a woman aged 40-49 years who had been exposed to COVID-19.

This chain connects TRBV5-1 to TRBJ2-1; 10 bases fit TRBD2. Germline lookup yields CDR1 SGHRS and CDR2 YFSETQ. Trimming took 4 bases from V and 10 from J; bases not matched to a gene: 5. The CDR3 covers 13 residues. CDR3 coding DNA: TGCGCCAGCAGCCTGAGGACTAGCGGAGAGCAGTTCTTC. Translated: CASSLRTSGEQFF.

The chain is built from TRBV12-2 and TRBJ1-1; TRBD1, the table's D call, was not compared with the DNA. TRBV12-2 is deemed a pseudogene. This CDR3 spans 15 amino acids. For the CDR3, the DNA is TGTGCAAGTCGCTTAGACCGGGACAGGGTGACTGAAGCTTTCTTT. Translating it yields CASRLDRDRVTEAFF.

The chain recombines TRBV7-2 with TRBJ2-7; D may be TRBD1 (5 bases). The CDR3 length is 14 residues. The V end was cut by 4 bases, the J end by 6 bases, with 16 bases between. Germline CDR1 is SGHTA and CDR2 is FQGNSA. As DNA, the CDR3 is TGTGCCAGCAGCTATCTCGACAGACTGCTCGAGCAGTACTTC. Its translation: CASSYLDRLLEQYF.

The rearrangement uses TRBV7-9 and TRBJ1-2; D is unclear. The CDR3 has 14 residues. V lost 1 base to trimming and J lost 8 bases, with 14 bases between them. CDR1 is SEHNR, CDR2 FQNEAQ, per germline (reference sequence). The CDR3 DNA sequence: TGTGCCAGCAGCTTAGATTACAGCCGCGGGGGCTACACCTTC. This gives the protein CASSLDYSRGGYTF.

This rearrangement joins TRBV6-4 to TRBJ1-5, with D possibly being TRBD1 (5 bases). V was cut by 7 bases and J by 11 bases, with 18 bases left in between. Germline V gene sequence: CDR1 MRHNA, CDR2 SNTAGT. This CDR3 spans 13 amino acids. In DNA, the CDR3 is TGTGCCAGCATCCTAGGGGAGGTTCAAGCCCAGCATTTT. It codes for CASILGEVQAQHF.

V and J are TRBV2 and TRBJ2-7; 10 bases map to TRBD1. The CDR3 runs to 15 residues. V shed 7 bases and J 4 bases; nucleotides not matched to a gene: 10. Germline values: CDR1 SNHLY, CDR2 FYNNEI. The CDR3, as DNA: TGTGCCAGCACCGGGGGTGGGACAGGGGTGTACGAGCAGTACTTC. Encoded protein: CASTGGGTGVYEQYF.

This chain joins TRBV4-2 and TRBJ1-2, with a possible D match to TRBD1 (6 bases). The V gene's germline CDR1 is LGHNA and CDR2 YNFKEQ. Trimming left V 2 bases short and J 8 bases short, with 18 bases between. CDR3 length: 15 amino acids. CDR3 sequence reads: CASSQRSDSSGGYTF. The CDR3 bases are TGTGCCAGCAGCCAACGCTCGGACAGCTCTGGGGGCTACACCTTC.

The chain carries TRBV27 and TRBJ2-3, with 14 bases lining up with TRBD2. J lost 10 bases, V lost 4 bases, and 7 bases had no gene match. The CDR3 sequence is 15 residues long. In germline, CDR1 is MNHEY, CDR2 SMNVEV (reference sequence). CDR3 residues: CASSSTTSGRAPQYF. The CDR3 bases are TGTGCCAGCAGTTCAACGACTAGCGGGAGGGCCCCGCAGTATTTT.

The CDR3 bases are TGTGCCAGTAGATCTGGGACAGAAGCGAACACTGAAGCTTTCTTT. It translates to CASRSGTEANTEAFF. This chain links TRBV19 with TRBJ1-1; 7 nucleotides agree with TRBD1. J was trimmed by 1 base and V by 6 bases; bases with no gene match: 8. The CDR3 loop spans 15 amino acids. Per germline, CDR1 LNHDA and CDR2 SQIVND (reference sequence).

V is TRBV7-3 and J is TRBJ1-3; 9 nucleotides line up with TRBD1. This CDR3 has 15 residues. Germline values: CDR1 SGHTA, CDR2 FQGTGA. V was clipped by 4 bases and J by 0 bases; unmatched bases: 1. For the CDR3, the DNA is TGTGCCAGCAGCTCGACAGGGGGCTCTGGAAACACCATATATTTT. This codes for CASSSTGGSGNTIYF.

This chain's CDR3 is CATNRGMNTEAFF. The CDR3 DNA sequence: TGTGCCACAAACAGGGGAATGAACACTGAAGCTTTCTTT. The chain employs TRBV19 and TRBJ1-1; TRBD1 aligns across 7 bases. CDR3 length equals 13 residues. V shed 10 bases and J 0 bases; nucleotides not matched to a gene: 5. Looked up from germline, CDR1 is LNHDA and CDR2 is SQIVND (reference sequence).

The chain employs TRBV4-3 and TRBJ2-1; 10 positions match TRBD2. V shed 0 bases, J shed 4 bases, and the junction held 3 bases outside the gene matches. The CDR3 totals 16 residues. Germline CDR1 LGHNA, CDR2 YSLEER. This CDR3 reads CASSQDWTSGYNEQFF. CDR3 DNA: TGCGCCAGCAGCCAAGACTGGACTAGCGGATACAATGAGCAGTTCTTC.

The V call is TRBV9, the J call TRBJ2-7, with 9 nucleotides matching TRBD2. Trimming removed 3 bases from V and 5 bases from J; junction bases left unmatched: 12. The CDR3 length is 16 residues. The germline gives CDR1 SGDLS, CDR2 YYNGEE. CDR3 in amino acids: CASSATSGTSFHEQYF. For the CDR3, the DNA is TGTGCCAGCAGCGCCACTTCCGGGACTAGCTTCCACGAGCAGTACTTC.

The chain couples TRBV7-2 to TRBJ2-1; 8 nucleotides match TRBD2. CDR3 length equals 16 residues. With V trimmed by 5 bases and J by 2 bases, 8 bases remained unmatched. Per germline, CDR1 SGHTA and CDR2 FQGNSA. The CDR3 protein is CASSPRHSGTYNEQFF. The CDR3 bases are TGTGCCAGCAGCCCGAGACATAGCGGGACCTACAATGAGCAGTTCTTC.

This sequence joins TRBV7-8 and TRBJ1-2; TRBD1 might be the D (6 bases). The CDR3 loop spans 13 amino acids. In germline, CDR1 is SGHVS, CDR2 FQNEAQ. V was clipped by 5 bases and J by 3 bases, with 10 bases between them. CDR3 amino acids: CASSPDRDYGYTF. In DNA form, the CDR3 reads TGTGCCAGCAGCCCGGACAGAGACTATGGCTACACCTTC. Together with reference TRBV7-8 and TRBJ1-2, the CDR3 gives the full variable domain: GAGVSQSPRYKVAKRGQDVALRCDPISGHVSLFWYQQALGQGPEFLTYFQNEAQLDKSGLPSDRFFAERPEGSVSTLKIQRTQQEDSAVYLCASSPDRDYGYTFGSGTRLTVV.

Many counts were recorded for this clone. The chain links TRBV7-8 to TRBJ2-7; possibly TRBD1 for D (6 bases). The V gene's germline CDR1 is SGHVS and CDR2 FQNEAQ. V lost 5 bases, J lost 5 bases, and 16 bases lay in between. This CDR3 spans 14 amino acids. This CDR3 is CASSLAGQLDEQYF. CDR3 DNA: TGTGCCAGCAGCCTTGCCGGACAGTTAGACGAGCAGTACTTC.